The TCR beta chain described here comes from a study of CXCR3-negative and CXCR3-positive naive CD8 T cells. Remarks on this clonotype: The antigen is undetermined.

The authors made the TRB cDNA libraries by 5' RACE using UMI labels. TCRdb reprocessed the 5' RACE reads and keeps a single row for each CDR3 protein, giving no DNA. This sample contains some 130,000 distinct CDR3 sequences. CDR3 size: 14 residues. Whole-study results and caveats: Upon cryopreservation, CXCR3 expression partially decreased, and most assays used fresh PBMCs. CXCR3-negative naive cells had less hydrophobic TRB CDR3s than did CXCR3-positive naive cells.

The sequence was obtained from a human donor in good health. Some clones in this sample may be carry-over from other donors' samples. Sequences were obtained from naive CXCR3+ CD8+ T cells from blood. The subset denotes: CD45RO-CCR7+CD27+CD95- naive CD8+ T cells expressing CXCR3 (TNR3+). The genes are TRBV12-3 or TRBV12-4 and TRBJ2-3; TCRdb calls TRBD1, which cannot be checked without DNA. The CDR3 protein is CASNGQGGTDTQYF.